This T cell receptor (beta chain) comes out of a study of T cell responses to AZD1222 COVID-19 vaccine. Data came from immunoSEQ multiplex PCR; TCRdb stores just in-frame clones and leaves some out. The sample shows 65,000 to 80,000 clones, roughly 90% of them seen only once. V was pared by 3 bases and J by 0 bases, with 13 bases between. CDR1 is SGHRS and CDR2 is YFSETQ in the germline V gene. The CDR3 sequence is 16 residues long. This receptor was identified in an adult in good health. The chain couples TRBV5-1 to TRBJ1-3; D ambiguous. Sample: peripheral blood, taken on day 0 of AZD1222 vaccination. The CDR3 loop is CASSSAKTNSGNTIYF. CDR3 in DNA: TGCGCCAGCAGCTCAGCTAAAACAAACTCTGGAAACACCATATATTTT. The full variable domain, its missing parts supplied by reference TRBV5-1 and TRBJ1-3, is KAGVTQTPRYLIKTRGQQVTLSCSPISGHRSVSWYQQTPGQGLQFLFEYFSETQRNKGNFPGRFSGRQFSNSRSEMNVSTLELGDSALYLCASSSAKTNSGNTIYFGEGSWLTVV.